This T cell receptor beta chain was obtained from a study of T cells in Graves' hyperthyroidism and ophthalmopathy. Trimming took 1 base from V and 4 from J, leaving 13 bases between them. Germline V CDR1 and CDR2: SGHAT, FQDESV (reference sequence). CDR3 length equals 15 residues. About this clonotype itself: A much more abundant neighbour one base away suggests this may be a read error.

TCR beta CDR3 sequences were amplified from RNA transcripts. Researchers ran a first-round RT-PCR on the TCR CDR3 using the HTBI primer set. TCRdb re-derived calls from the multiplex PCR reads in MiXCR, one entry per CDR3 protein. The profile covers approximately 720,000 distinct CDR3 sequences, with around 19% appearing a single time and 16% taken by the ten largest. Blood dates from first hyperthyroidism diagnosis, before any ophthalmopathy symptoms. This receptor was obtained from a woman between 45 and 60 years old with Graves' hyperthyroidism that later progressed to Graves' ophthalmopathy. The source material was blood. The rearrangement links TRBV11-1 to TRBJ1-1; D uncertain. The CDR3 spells CASSLEAEMSTEAFF. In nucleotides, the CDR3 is TGTGCCAGCAGCTTAGAGGCCGAGATGAGCACTGAAGCTTTCTTT.